Sequencing of this T cell receptor (beta chain) was carried out in a study of shared clonotypes between healthy human individuals. General observations from the study: Some clonotypes were shared by all four sorted-subset donors, while others were not shared. The non-shared ones had lower generation probabilities than the shared ones.

Selected positively for CCR7 and CD45RO-negative, naive CD8 cells excluded terminally differentiated effector memory CD45RA+ cells. This clone has a single count. Its antigen remains unknown. V lost 6 bases and J lost 3; bases outside the gene matches: 13. The V gene's germline CDR1 is ENHRY and CDR2 SYGVKD. The CDR3 length is 16 residues. An assay was performed, and its level was deep. Profiling relied on immunoSEQ multiplex PCR, and the TCRdb table lists in-frame clones only, not all of them. Of 2 million to 2.5 million clones in the sample, about 93% were seen once. The J gene is TRBJ1-1, the V gene TRBV10-3; 7 nucleotides line up with TRBD1. This receptor was identified in a man between 18 and 35 years old in good health. Some clones in this sample may be carry-over from other donors' samples. Sequencing used naive CD8+ T cells from PBMCs. The CDR3 spells CAIRRAYRGVDTEAFF. The CDR3 nucleotides read TGTGCCATCAGGAGGGCCTACAGGGGCGTCGACACTGAAGCTTTCTTT.